The T cell receptor (beta chain) under discussion was sequenced for a study of T cells in localized non-small cell lung cancer. With respect to this clone: Its antigen remains unidentified.

Clones were sequenced by immunoSEQ multiplex PCR, and TCRdb holds only the in-frame ones, with some missing. The sample holds around 41,000 clones, roughly 86% seen once. Findings and caveats of the study: Heterogeneity remains possible because sequencing was limited to only one tumor region.

The material was peripheral blood, obtained before any cancer treatment. The TCR originated in a female donor at least 60 years old with stage I squamous cell lung carcinoma.

The CDR3 loop is CASSLLARRVQPGLAILNEQFF. The CDR3 nucleotides read TGTGCCAGCAGCTTATTAGCGAGACGAGTTCAACCGGGACTAGCAATCCTTAATGAGCAGTTCTTC. V usage is TRBV7-3 and J usage is TRBJ2-1; the match to TRBD2 covers 9 bases. The trim removed 2 bases at V and 7 bases at J, leaving 27 bases unmatched. In germline, CDR1 is SGHTA, CDR2 FQGTGA. The CDR3 totals 22 residues.